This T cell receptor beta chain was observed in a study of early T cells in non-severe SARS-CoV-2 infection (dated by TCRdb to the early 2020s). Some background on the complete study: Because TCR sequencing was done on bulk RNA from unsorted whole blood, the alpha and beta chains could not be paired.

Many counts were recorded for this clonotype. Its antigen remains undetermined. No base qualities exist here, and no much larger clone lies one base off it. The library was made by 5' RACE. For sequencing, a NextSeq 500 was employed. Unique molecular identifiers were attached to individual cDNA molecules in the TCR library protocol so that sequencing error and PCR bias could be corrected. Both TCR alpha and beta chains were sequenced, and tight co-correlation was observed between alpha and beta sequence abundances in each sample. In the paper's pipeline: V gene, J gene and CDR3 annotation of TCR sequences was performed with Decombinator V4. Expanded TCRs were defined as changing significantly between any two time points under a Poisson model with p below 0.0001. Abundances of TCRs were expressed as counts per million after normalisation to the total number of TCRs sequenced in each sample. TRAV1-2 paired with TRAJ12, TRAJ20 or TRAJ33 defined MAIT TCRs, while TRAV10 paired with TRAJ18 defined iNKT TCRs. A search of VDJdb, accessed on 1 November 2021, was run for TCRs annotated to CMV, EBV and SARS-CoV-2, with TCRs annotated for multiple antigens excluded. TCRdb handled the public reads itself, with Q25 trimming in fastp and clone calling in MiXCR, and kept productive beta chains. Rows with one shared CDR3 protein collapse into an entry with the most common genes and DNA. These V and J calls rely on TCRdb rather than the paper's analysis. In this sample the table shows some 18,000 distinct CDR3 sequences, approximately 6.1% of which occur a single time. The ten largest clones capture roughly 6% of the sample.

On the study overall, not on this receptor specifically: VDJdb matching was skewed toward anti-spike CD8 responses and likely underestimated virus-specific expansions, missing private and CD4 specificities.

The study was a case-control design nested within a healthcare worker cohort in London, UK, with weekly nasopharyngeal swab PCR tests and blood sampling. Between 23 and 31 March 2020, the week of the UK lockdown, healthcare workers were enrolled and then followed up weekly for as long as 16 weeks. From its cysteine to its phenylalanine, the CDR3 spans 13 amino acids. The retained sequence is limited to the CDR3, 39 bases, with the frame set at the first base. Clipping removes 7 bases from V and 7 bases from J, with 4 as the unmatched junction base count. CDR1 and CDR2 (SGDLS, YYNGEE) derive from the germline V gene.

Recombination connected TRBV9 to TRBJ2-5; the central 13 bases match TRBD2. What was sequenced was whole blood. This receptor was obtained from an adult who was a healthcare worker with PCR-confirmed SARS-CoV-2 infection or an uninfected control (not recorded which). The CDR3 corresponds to CASGRTSGRTQYF. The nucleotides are TGTGCCAGCGGGCGGACTAGCGGGAGGACCCAGTACTTC.